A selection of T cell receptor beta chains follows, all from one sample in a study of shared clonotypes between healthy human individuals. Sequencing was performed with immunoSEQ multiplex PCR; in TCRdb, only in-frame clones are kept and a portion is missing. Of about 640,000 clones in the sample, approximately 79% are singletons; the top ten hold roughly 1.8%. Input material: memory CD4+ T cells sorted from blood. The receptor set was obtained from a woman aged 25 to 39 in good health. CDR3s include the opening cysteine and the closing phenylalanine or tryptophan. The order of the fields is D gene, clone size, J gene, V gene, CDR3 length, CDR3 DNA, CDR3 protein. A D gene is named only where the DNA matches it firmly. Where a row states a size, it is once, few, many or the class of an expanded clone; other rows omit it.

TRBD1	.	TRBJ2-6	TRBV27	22	TGTGCCAGCAGTTTATCCTCTTGGGTTTCGACAGGGGGAACCTCTGGGGCCAACGTCCTGACTTTC	CASSLSSWVSTGGTSGANVLTF
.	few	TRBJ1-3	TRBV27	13	TGTGCCAGCAAGGTGGCGGGAGGAAACACCATATATTTT	CASKVAGGNTIYF
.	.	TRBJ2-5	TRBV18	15	TGTGCCAGCTCACCACCGGGCCGGGGATTAGAGACCCAGTACTTC	CASSPPGRGLETQYF
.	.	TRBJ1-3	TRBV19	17	TGTGCCAGTAGTATTTTGGGGGTGAAGATCTCTGGAAACACCATATATTTT	CASSILGVKISGNTIYF
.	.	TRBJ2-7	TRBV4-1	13	TGTGCCAGCAGCTTAGGGGTGGGCTACGAGCAGTACTTC	CASSLGVGYEQYF
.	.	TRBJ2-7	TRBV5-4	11	TGTGCCAGCAACGGGGAAGGAGAGCAGTACTTC	CASNGEGEQYF
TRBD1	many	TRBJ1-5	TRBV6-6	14	TGTGCCAGCAGTTTCTGGGACAGGTCCCAGCCCCAGCATTTT	CASSFWDRSQPQHF
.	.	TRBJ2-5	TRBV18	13	TGTGCCAGCTCACCGGGTCTCGGAGAGACCCAGTACTTC	CASSPGLGETQYF
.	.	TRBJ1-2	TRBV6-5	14	TGTGCCAGCACCCGAACAGGGTCGGGCTATGGCTACACCTTC	CASTRTGSGYGYTF
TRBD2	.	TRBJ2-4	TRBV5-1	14	TGCGCCAGCAGCCCCGGGACTAGCACCGGCATTCAGTACTTC	CASSPGTSTGIQYF
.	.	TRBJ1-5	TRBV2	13	TGTGCCAGCGACCGGGGGGCCAATCAGCCCCAGCATTTT	CASDRGANQPQHF
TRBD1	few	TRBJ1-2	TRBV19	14	TGTGCCAGTAGCCTCGACAGGGAGGCCTCAGGGTACACCTTC	CASSLDREASGYTF
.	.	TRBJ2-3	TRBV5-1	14	TGCGCCAGCAGCTTTTTAGCGGCCACAGATACGCAGTATTTT	CASSFLAATDTQYF
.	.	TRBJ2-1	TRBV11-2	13	TGTGCCAGCAGCTTAGTAGAGGGGGGTGAGCAGTTCTTC	CASSLVEGGEQFF
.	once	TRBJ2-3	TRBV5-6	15	TGTGCCAGCAGCTTGGTTACCATTGGGGAAGATACGCAGTATTTT	CASSLVTIGEDTQYF
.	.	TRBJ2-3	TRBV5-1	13	TGCGCCAGCAGCTTGGATGAGACCGTCGGGCAGTATTTT	CASSLDETVGQYF
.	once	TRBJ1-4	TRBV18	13	TGTGCCAGCTATGGGGGATTAAATGAAAAACTGTTTTTT	CASYGGLNEKLFF
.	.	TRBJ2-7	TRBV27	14	TGTGCCAGCGGCCGACAGGCTAGCTCCTACGAGCAGTACTTC	CASGRQASSYEQYF
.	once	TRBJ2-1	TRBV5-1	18	TGCGCCAGCAGCTTGGATAGGCGGAGAAACACCAAGTTCAATGAGCAGTTCTTC	CASSLDRRRNTKFNEQFF
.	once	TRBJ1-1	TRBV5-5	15	TGTGCCAGCAGCTCGGGGGCCAGGTTGAACACTGAAGCTTTCTTT	CASSSGARLNTEAFF
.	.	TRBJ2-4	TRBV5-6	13	TGTGCCAGCAGCACACGACAGGATTACATTCAGTACTTC	CASSTRQDYIQYF
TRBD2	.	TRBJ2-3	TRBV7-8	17	TGTGCCAGCAGGATCGGGAGACTAGCGGCCCCAGGGGATACGCAGTATTTT	CASRIGRLAAPGDTQYF
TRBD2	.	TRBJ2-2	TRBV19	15	TGTGCCAGTAGTATTAGCGGGAGATTATCCGGGGAGCTGTTTTTT	CASSISGRLSGELFF
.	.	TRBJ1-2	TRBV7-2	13	TGTGCCAGCAACCCCGGGGGCGGCTATGGCTACACCTTC	CASNPGGGYGYTF
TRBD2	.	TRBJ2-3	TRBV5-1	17	TGCGCCAGCAGCTTGGCTGGACTAGCGGGAGTGTGGGATACGCAGTATTTT	CASSLAGLAGVWDTQYF
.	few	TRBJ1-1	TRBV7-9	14	TGTGCCAGCAGCTTAGAATTTAGAACTTCTGAAGCTTTCTTT	CASSLEFRTSEAFF
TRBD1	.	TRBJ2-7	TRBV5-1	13	TGCGCCAGCAGCTTCAACAGGGGGGACGAGCAGTACTTC	CASSFNRGDEQYF
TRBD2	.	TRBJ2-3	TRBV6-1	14	TGTGCCAGCAGTGAAGGACTAGCGGCAGATACGCAGTATTTT	CASSEGLAADTQYF
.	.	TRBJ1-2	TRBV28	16	TGTGCCAGCAGTTTAACCGGGACGGGGCTTAACTATGGCTACACCTTC	CASSLTGTGLNYGYTF
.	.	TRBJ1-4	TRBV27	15	TGTGCCAGCAGTTTATTTACAGGGAAAGATGAAAAACTGTTTTTT	CASSLFTGKDEKLFF
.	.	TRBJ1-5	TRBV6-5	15	TGTGCCAGCAGTTTTTCGGGGGGTCCCAATCAGCCCCAGCATTTT	CASSFSGGPNQPQHF
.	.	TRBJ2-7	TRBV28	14	TGTGCCAGCAGTCCCCGGGGCAGCTCCTACGAGCAGTACTTC	CASSPRGSSYEQYF
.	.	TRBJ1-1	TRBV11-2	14	TGTGCCAGCAGCTTACACCAGACCGACACTGAAGCTTTCTTT	CASSLHQTDTEAFF
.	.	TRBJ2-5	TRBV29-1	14	TGCAGCGTTGAACCCGGCGGACTCCGGGAGACCCAGTACTTC	CSVEPGGLRETQYF
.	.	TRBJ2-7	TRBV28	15	TGTGCCAGCAAGATAGGGGAAGCCCACAACTACGAGCAGTACTTC	CASKIGEAHNYEQYF
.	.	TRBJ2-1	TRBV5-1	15	TGCGCCAGCAGCTTTAGCGTAAGCTCCTACAATGAGCAGTTCTTC	CASSFSVSSYNEQFF
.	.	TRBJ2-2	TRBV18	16	TGTGCCAGCTCACGAGGACTCCCTCCGAACACCGGGGAGCTGTTTTTT	CASSRGLPPNTGELFF
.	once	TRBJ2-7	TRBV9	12	TGTGCCAGCAGCGACCTAGGGTACGAGCAGTACTTC	CASSDLGYEQYF
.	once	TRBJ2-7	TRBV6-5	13	TGTGCCAGCAGGCCCCCCGGGGTCTACGAGCAGTACTTC	CASRPPGVYEQYF
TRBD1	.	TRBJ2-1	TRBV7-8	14	TGTGCCAGCAGCCCGGACAGGGGGCGGAATGAGCAGTTCTTC	CASSPDRGRNEQFF
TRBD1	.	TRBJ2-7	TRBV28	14	TGTGCCAGCAGTTCTCCCGGGACAGGGGACGAGCAGTACTTC	CASSSPGTGDEQYF
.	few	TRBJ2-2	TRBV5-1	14	TGCGCCAGCAGCTTGTCGACGGGAGCTGGGGAGCTGTTTTTT	CASSLSTGAGELFF
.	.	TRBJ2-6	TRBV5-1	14	TGCGCCAGCAGCCCGGAGTCTGGGGCCAACGTCCTGACTTTC	CASSPESGANVLTF
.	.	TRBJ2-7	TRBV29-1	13	TGCAGCGGGCGGGGGACACGTGGTGGTAAGCAGTACTTC	CSGRGTRGGKQYF
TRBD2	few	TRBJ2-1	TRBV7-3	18	TGTGCCAGCAGCTTAACGTTACTAGCGGGAGACTCCTACAATGAGCAGTTCTTC	CASSLTLLAGDSYNEQFF